A selection of T cell receptor beta chains follows, all from one sample in a study of T-cell reconstitution after alpha-beta-depleted transplantation in children. MiXCR, applied by TCRdb to the PCR reads, yields one record per CDR3 protein. The sample carries about 580,000 distinct CDR3 sequences, 25% to 30% recorded once. The sequencing used PBMCs, collected before TCRalphabeta/CD19-depleted stem cell transplant. These receptor sequences come from a boy under three years old with Wiskott-Aldrich syndrome, due to receive a stem cell transplant. Each CDR3 is given with its conserved first and last residue. D genes are given only for firm matches. Rows give clone size only sometimes, using once, few, many, or a class for an expanded clone.

v_call,d_call,clone_size,j_call,cdr3_aa,cdr3_nt
TRBV12-3/TRBV12-4,NA,NA,TRBJ2-1,CASSPIPGNEQFF,TGTGCCAGCAGCCCAATACCGGGCAATGAGCAGTTCTTC
TRBV3-1,NA,NA,TRBJ1-4,CASSQDVNEKLFF,TGTGCCAGCAGCCAAGACGTGAATGAAAAACTGTTTTTT
TRBV27,NA,few,TRBJ2-5,CASSSRQGRETQYF,TGTGCCAGCAGTTCCCGGCAGGGAAGAGAGACCCAGTACTTC
TRBV20-1,NA,few,TRBJ2-5,CSALEGTTQETQYF,TGCAGTGCTCTAGAAGGGACCACTCAAGAGACCCAGTACTTC
TRBV20-1,NA,NA,TRBJ2-1,CSESRFPPYNEQFF,TGCAGTGAATCAAGGTTTCCACCCTACAATGAGCAGTTCTTC
TRBV28,TRBD1,NA,TRBJ2-3,CASSGDRGYTDTQYF,TGTGCCAGCAGTGGGGACAGGGGATACACAGATACGCAGTATTTT
TRBV5-6,NA,NA,TRBJ2-1,CASSFINNEQFF,TGTGCCAGCAGCTTCATCAACAATGAGCAGTTCTTC
TRBV10-3,NA,few,TRBJ2-3,CAISGRWRPLSTDTQYF,TGTGCCATCAGTGGCCGCTGGAGGCCCCTAAGCACAGATACGCAGTATTTT
TRBV20-1,NA,NA,TRBJ2-5,CSASSPGQETQYF,TGCAGTGCTAGTAGTCCGGGCCAAGAGACCCAGTACTTC
TRBV5-1,NA,few,TRBJ2-7,CASSLEGSEQYF,TGCGCCAGCAGCTTGGAGGGATCCGAGCAGTACTTC
TRBV18,NA,NA,TRBJ2-7,CASSPKQGDEQYF,TGTGCCAGCTCACCAAAACAGGGAGACGAGCAGTACTTC
TRBV5-1,TRBD1,few,TRBJ2-7,CASSLDPGQGFNEQYF,TGCGCCAGCAGCTTGGACCCGGGACAGGGCTTCAACGAGCAGTACTTC
TRBV9,TRBD2,NA,TRBJ2-5,CASSFRSGAGRIETQYF,TGTGCCAGCAGCTTTCGTAGCGGAGCGGGGAGGATTGAGACCCAGTACTTC
TRBV6-1,TRBD2,few,TRBJ2-1,CASSPTTGLAGGVNEQFF,TGTGCCAGCAGTCCGACTACGGGACTAGCGGGAGGGGTAAATGAGCAGTTCTTC
TRBV27,TRBD2,NA,TRBJ2-3,CASSLSTSGWSTDTQYF,TGTGCCAGCAGTTTATCGACTAGCGGGTGGAGCACAGATACGCAGTATTTT
TRBV5-1,TRBD1,NA,TRBJ2-5,CASRMTGGEETQYF,TGCGCCAGCCGAATGACAGGGGGCGAGGAGACCCAGTACTTC
TRBV11-1,TRBD2,NA,TRBJ2-1,CASSLTTSGRESSYNEQFF,TGTGCCAGCAGCTTAACGACTAGCGGGAGGGAAAGCTCCTACAATGAGCAGTTCTTC
TRBV5-1,TRBD1,few,TRBJ1-5,CASSPNRGEQPQHF,TGCGCCAGCAGCCCCAACAGGGGCGAGCAGCCCCAGCATTTT
TRBV11-1,NA,NA,TRBJ1-1,CASSPLDGYTEAFF,TGTGCCAGCAGCCCGCTTGACGGCTACACTGAAGCTTTCTTT
TRBV3-1,TRBD1,NA,TRBJ2-7,CASSTGTGFDEQYF,TGTGCCAGCAGCACCGGGACAGGGTTCGACGAGCAGTACTTC
TRBV20-1,NA,once,TRBJ2-7,CSGGFGAYEQYF,TGCAGTGGGGGGTTTGGGGCCTACGAGCAGTACTTC
TRBV4-1,NA,few,TRBJ2-3,CASSHPYRRDTQYF,TGCGCCAGCAGCCATCCGTACCGTAGGGATACGCAGTATTTT
TRBV5-1,TRBD1,few,TRBJ2-3,CASSLAGDSKSSTDTQYF,TGCGCCAGCAGCTTGGCCGGGGACAGTAAGTCTAGCACAGATACGCAGTATTTT
TRBV28,NA,few,TRBJ2-3,CASSLLGRGAEGDMQYF,TGTGCCAGCAGTTTATTAGGGCGCGGGGCAGAAGGTGACATGCAGTATTTT
TRBV28,TRBD1,NA,TRBJ2-2,CASSFYWTGDTGELCF,TGTGCCAGCAGTTTTTACTGGACAGGGGACACCGGGGAGCTGTGTTTT
TRBV2,TRBD2,NA,TRBJ2-1,CASSGLRAGGNEQFF,TGTGCCAGCAGTGGCCTTAGAGCGGGAGGCAATGAGCAGTTCTTC
TRBV29-1,NA,NA,TRBJ2-1,CSVSISVVGAGLAYNEQFF,TGCAGCGTGTCGATTTCGGTGGTGGGAGCGGGCCTCGCCTACAATGAGCAGTTCTTC
TRBV7-9,NA,few,TRBJ1-4,CASSFVGRTQNEKLFF,TGTGCCAGCAGCTTTGTGGGCAGGACCCAAAATGAAAAACTGTTTTTT
TRBV5-1,TRBD1,few,TRBJ2-4,CASSHDRGGNIQYF,TGCGCCAGCAGTCACGACAGGGGGGGAAACATTCAGTACTTC
TRBV30,NA,few,TRBJ2-2,CAWSVLGGGGELFF,TGTGCCTGGAGTGTACTTGGGGGCGGTGGGGAGCTGTTTTTT
TRBV7-8,TRBD1,NA,TRBJ1-2,CASSLAWGTDRNGYTF,TGTGCCAGCAGCTTAGCGTGGGGGACAGATCGCAATGGCTACACCTTC
TRBV5-1,NA,NA,TRBJ2-2,CASRLAEVGELFF,TGCGCCAGCAGGCTTGCGGAGGTCGGGGAGCTGTTTTTT
TRBV5-1,NA,many,TRBJ2-5,CASSSDLLKTQYF,TGCGCCAGCAGCTCGGACCTTTTAAAGACCCAGTACTTC